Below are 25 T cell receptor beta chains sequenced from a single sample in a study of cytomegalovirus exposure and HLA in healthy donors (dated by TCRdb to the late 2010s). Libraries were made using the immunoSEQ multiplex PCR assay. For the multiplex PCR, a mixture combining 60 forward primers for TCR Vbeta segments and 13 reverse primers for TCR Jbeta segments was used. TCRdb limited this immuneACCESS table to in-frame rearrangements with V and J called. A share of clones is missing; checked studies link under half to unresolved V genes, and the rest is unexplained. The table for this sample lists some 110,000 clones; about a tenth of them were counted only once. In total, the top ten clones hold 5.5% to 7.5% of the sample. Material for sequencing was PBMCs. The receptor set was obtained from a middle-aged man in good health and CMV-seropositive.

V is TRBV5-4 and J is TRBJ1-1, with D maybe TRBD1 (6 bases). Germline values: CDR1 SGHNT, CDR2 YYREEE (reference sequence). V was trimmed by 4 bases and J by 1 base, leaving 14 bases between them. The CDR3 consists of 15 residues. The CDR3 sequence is CASSVNTGWNTEAFF. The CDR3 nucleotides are TGTGCCAGCAGCGTGAACACAGGGTGGAACACTGAAGCTTTCTTT.

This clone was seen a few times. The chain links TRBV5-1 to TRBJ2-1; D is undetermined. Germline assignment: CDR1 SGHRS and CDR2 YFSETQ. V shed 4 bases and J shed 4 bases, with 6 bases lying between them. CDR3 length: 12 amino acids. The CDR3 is CASSILYNEQFF. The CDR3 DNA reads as TGCGCCAGCAGCATTCTATACAATGAGCAGTTCTTC.

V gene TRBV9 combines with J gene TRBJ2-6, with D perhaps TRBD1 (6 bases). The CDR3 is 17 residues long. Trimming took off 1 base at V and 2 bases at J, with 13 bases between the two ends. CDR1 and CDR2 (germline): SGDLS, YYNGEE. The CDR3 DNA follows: TGTGCCAGCAGCGTACCCACAACAGGGACTGGGGCCAACGTCCTGACTTTC. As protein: CASSVPTTGTGANVLTF.

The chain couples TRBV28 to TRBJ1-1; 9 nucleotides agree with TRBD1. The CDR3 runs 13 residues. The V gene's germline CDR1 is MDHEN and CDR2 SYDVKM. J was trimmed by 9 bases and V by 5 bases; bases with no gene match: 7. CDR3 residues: CASSMSGQGKAFF. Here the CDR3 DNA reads TGTGCCAGCAGTATGTCGGGACAGGGTAAAGCTTTCTTT.

CDR3 DNA: TGTGCCATCAGTGGGGCTACAGAGAACACTGAAGCTTTCTTT. It specifies CAISGATENTEAFF. The chain uses TRBV10-3 and TRBJ1-1; D remains unclear. Germline V gene sequence: CDR1 ENHRY, CDR2 SYGVKD. V dropped 4 bases and J dropped 1 base, with 10 bases sitting between them. This CDR3 region has 14 residues.

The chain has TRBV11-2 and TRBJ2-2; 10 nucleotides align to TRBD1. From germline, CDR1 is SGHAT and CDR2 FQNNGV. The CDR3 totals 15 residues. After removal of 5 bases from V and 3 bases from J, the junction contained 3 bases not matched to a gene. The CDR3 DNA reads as TGTGCCAGCAGCAGTGACAGGGGGCACACCGGGGAGCTGTTTTTT. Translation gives CASSSDRGHTGELFF. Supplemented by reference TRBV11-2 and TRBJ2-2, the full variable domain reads EAGVAQSPRYKIIEKRQSVAFWCNPISGHATLYWYQQILGQGPKLLIQFQNNGVVDDSQLPKDRFSAERLKGVDSTLKIQPAKLEDSAVYLCASSSDRGHTGELFFGEGSRLTVL.

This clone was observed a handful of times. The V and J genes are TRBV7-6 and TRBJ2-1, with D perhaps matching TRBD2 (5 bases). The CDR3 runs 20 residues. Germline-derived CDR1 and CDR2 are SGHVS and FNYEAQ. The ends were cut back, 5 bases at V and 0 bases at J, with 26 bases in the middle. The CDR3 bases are TGTGCCAGCAGCCCAAATAAAAAGGCCCAAACTAGTGTCTCCTACAATGAGCAGTTCTTC. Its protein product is CASSPNKKAQTSVSYNEQFF.

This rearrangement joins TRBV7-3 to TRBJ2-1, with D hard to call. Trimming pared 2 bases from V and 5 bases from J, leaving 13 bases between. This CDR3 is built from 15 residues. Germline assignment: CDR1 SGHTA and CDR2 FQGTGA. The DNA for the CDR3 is TGTGCCAGCAGCTTAGTCGGCGGAAGGAACAATGAGCAGTTCTTC. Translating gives CASSLVGGRNNEQFF.

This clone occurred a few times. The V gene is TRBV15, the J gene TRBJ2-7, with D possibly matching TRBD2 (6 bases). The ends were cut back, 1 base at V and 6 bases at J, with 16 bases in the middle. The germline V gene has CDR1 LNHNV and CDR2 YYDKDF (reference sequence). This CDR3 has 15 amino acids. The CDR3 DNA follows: TGTGCCACCAGCAGAGGAAGCACCATGGGGGGCGAGCAGTACTTC. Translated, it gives CATSRGSTMGGEQYF.

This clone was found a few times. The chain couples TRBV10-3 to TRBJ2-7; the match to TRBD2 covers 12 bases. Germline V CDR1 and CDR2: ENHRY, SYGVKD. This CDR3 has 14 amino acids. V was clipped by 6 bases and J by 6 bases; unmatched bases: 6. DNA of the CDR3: TGTGCCATCAGCCCGACTAGCGGGAGATTCGAGCAGTACTTC. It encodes CAISPTSGRFEQYF.

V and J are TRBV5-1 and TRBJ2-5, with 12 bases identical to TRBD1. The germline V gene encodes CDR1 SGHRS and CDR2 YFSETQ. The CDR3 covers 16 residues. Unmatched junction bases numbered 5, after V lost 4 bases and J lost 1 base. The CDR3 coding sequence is TGCGCCAGCAGCAGGGGACAGGGGGCCCTCCAAGAGACCCAGTACTTC. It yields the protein CASSRGQGALQETQYF.

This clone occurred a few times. In DNA, the CDR3 is TGCAGTGCGGCGGGGAACAATGAGCAGTTCTTC. It yields the protein CSAAGNNEQFF. The rearrangement links TRBV20-1 to TRBJ2-1, with D possibly being TRBD2 (6 bases). CDR3 length: 11 amino acids. CDR1 DFQATT and CDR2 SNEGSKA come from the germline V gene (reference sequence). V was cut by 6 bases and J by 5 bases, with 8 bases left in between.

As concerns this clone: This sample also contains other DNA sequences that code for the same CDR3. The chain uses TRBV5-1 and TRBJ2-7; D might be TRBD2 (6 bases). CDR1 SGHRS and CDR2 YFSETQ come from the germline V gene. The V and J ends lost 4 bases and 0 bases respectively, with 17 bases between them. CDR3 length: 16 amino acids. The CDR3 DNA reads TGCGCCAGCAGCCGGGGAGGTGGGGGTAGCTCCTACGAGCAGTACTTC. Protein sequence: CASSRGGGGSSYEQYF.

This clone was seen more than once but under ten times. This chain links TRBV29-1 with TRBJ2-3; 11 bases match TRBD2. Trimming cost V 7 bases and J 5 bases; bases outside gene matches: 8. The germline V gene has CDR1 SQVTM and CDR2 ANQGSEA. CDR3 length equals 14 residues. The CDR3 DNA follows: TGCAGCGGACTTAGCGGGAGGGCCGGAGATACGCAGTATTTT. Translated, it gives CSGLSGRAGDTQYF.

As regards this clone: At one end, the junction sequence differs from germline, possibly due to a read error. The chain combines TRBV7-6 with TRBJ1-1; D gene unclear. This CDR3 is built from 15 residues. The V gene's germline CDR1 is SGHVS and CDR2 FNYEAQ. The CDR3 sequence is CASSSDPGRSTDAFF. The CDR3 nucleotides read TGTGCCAGCAGCTCAGACCCGGGGAGGTCCACTGACGCTTTCTTT.

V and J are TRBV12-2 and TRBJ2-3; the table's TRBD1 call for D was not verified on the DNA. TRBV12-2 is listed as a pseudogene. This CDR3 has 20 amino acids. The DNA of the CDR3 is TGTGCAAGTCGCTTAGTCTTGGGACAGGGCCCACTCCTGTTCACAGATACGCAGTATTTT. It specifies CASRLVLGQGPLLFTDTQYF.

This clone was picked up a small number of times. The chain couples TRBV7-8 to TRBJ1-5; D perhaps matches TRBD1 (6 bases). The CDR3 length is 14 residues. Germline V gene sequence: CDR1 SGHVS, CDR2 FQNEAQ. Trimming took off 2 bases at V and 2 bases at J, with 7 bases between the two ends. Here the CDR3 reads CASSLRQGNQPQHF. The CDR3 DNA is TGTGCCAGCAGCTTACGACAGGGCAATCAGCCCCAGCATTTT.

The CDR3 region has the DNA TGTGCCAGCAGCTTTACTTCACAGGGGGCAGGTGGCACTGAAGCTTTCTTT. Its protein product is CASSFTSQGAGGTEAFF. This chain links TRBV11-2 with TRBJ1-1, with 9 bases matching TRBD1. The CDR3 has 17 residues. The V gene's germline CDR1 is SGHAT and CDR2 FQNNGV. The junction had 12 bases not matched to a gene; V was cut back by 3 bases and J by 4 bases.

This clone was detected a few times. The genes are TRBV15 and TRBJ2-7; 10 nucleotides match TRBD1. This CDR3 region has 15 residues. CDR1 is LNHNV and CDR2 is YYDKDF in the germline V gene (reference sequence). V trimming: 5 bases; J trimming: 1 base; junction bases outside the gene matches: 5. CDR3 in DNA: TGTGCCACCAGCGCCCGGGACAGGGGTTCCTACGAGCAGTACTTC. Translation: CATSARDRGSYEQYF.

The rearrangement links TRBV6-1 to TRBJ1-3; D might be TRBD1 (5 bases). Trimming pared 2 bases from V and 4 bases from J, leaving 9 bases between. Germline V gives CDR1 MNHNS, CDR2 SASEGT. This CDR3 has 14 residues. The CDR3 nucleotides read TGTGCCAGCAGTGAAAGGGGTCTCGGAAACACCATATATTTT. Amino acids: CASSERGLGNTIYF.

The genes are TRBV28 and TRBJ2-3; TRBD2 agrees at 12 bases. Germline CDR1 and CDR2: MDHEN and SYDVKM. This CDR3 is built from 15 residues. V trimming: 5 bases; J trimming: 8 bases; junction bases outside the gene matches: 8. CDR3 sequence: CASSTQLAGGSTQYF. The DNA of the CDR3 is TGTGCCAGCAGTACCCAACTAGCGGGAGGCTCTACGCAGTATTTT.

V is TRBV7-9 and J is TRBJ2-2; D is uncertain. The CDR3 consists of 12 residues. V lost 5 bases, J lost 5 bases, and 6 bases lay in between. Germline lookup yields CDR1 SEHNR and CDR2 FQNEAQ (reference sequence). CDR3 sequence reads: CASSLVTGELFF. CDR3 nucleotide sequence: TGTGCCAGCAGCCTCGTTACCGGGGAGCTGTTTTTT.

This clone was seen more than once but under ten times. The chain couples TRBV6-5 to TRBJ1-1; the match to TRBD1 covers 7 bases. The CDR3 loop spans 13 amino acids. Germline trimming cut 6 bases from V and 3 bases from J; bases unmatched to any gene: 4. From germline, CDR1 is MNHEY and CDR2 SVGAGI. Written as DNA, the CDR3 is TGTGCCAGCAGCCTCGGACAGGACACTGAAGCTTTCTTT. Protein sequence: CASSLGQDTEAFF.

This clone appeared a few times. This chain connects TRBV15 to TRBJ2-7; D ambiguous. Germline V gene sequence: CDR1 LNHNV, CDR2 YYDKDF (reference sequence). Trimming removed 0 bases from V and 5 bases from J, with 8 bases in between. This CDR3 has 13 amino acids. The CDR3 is CATSRERVDEQYF. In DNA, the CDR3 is TGTGCCACCAGCAGAGAACGGGTAGACGAGCAGTACTTC.

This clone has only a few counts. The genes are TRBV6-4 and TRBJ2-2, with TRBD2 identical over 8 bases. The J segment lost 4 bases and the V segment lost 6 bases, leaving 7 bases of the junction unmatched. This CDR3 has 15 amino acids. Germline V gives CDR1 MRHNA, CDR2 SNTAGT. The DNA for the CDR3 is TGTGCCAGCAGCTCTCAAGCGGGAGTCACCGGGGAGCTGTTTTTT. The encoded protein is CASSSQAGVTGELFF.